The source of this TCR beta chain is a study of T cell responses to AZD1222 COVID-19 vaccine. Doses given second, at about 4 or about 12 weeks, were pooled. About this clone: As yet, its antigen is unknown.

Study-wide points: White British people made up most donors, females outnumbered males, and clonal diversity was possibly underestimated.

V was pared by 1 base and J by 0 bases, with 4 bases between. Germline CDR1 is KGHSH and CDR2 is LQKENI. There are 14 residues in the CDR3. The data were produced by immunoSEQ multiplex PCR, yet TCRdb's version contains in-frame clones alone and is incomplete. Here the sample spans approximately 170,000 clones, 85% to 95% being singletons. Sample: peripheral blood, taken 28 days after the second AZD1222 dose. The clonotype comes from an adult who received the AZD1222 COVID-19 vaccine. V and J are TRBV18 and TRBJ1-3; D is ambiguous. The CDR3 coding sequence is TGTGCCAGCTCACCACAAAGCTCTGGAAACACCATATATTTT. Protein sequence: CASSPQSSGNTIYF.